The 27 T cell receptor beta chains presented below share a single source sample, sequenced in a study of cytomegalovirus exposure and HLA in healthy donors (TCRdb year 2017). Library creation used the immunoSEQ multiplex PCR assay. For the multiplex PCR, a mixture combining 60 forward primers for TCR Vbeta segments and 13 reverse primers for TCR Jbeta segments was used. The immuneACCESS repertoire file appears here via TCRdb, limited to in-frame rearrangements. These files lack a portion of the clones; in checked studies, under half of the deficit traces to unresolved V genes, and the cause of the others is not known. The sample contains more than 150,000 clones, approximately 83% of them found a single time. The ten largest clones add up to about 9.3% of the sample. Input material: PBMCs. Source of these receptors: a man aged 18 to 29 in good health and CMV-seropositive.

The V gene is TRBV5-1, the J gene TRBJ2-5, with D possibly TRBD2 on 5 matching bases. CDR1 is SGHRS and CDR2 is YFSETQ in the germline V gene. This CDR3 is 13 amino acids long. With 2 bases removed from V and 4 bases from J, the gap between germline ends came to 9 bases. The CDR3 protein is CASSFTGRETQYF. The DNA of the CDR3 is TGCGCCAGCAGCTTTACGGGAAGAGAGACCCAGTACTTC.

This chain joins TRBV27 and TRBJ1-2, with TRBD1 identical over 12 bases. Germline CDR1 MNHEY, CDR2 SMNVEV (reference sequence). V lost 6 bases and J lost 4; bases outside the gene matches: 6. This CDR3 has 15 residues. This CDR3 reads CASSSGTGGVYGYTF. The CDR3 DNA reads as TGTGCCAGCAGCTCAGGGACAGGGGGCGTCTATGGCTACACCTTC.

This rearrangement joins TRBV5-1 to TRBJ1-1, with 12 nucleotides matching TRBD1. The V gene end was trimmed by 7 bases and the J gene end by 4 bases; junction bases not matched to a gene: 5. This CDR3 is built from 14 residues. CDR1 and CDR2 (germline): SGHRS, YFSETQ. The CDR3 region is CASSGQGASTEAFF. The CDR3 coding sequence is TGCGCCAGCTCGGGACAGGGGGCTTCCACTGAAGCTTTCTTT. Full variable domain (remainder filled in from reference TRBV5-1 and TRBJ1-1): KAGVTQTPRYLIKTRGQQVTLSCSPISGHRSVSWYQQTPGQGLQFLFEYFSETQRNKGNFPGRFSGRQFSNSRSEMNVSTLELGDSALYLCASSGQGASTEAFFGQGTRLTVV.

This chain uses TRBV7-8 with TRBJ1-2; maybe TRBD1 (5 bases). V was cut by 5 bases and J by 8 bases, with 18 bases left in between. This CDR3 is 14 amino acids long. Germline CDR1 and CDR2: SGHVS and FQNEAQ. The CDR3 reads CASSPTAYSMGYTF. DNA for the CDR3: TGTGCCAGCAGCCCGACAGCCTACTCTATGGGCTACACCTTC.

J is TRBJ2-7 and V is TRBV27; 11 bases match TRBD1. This CDR3 region has 15 residues. CDR1 and CDR2 from the germline V gene are MNHEY and SMNVEV (reference sequence). V lost 0 bases, J lost 6 bases, and 4 bases stayed unmatched. For the CDR3, the DNA is TGTGCCAGCAGTTTATCGGGACAGGGGGTAACCGAGCAGTACTTC. Encoded protein: CASSLSGQGVTEQYF.

The rearrangement uses TRBV11-2 and TRBJ2-1; TRBD2 aligns across 12 bases. In germline, CDR1 is SGHAT, CDR2 FQNNGV. CDR3 length: 17 amino acids. V shed 1 base and J 8 bases; nucleotides not matched to a gene: 9. The CDR3: CASSLVTSGGIRDEQFF. The CDR3 nucleotides read TGTGCCAGCAGCTTAGTCACTAGCGGGGGGATTAGGGATGAGCAGTTCTTC.

J is TRBJ1-1 and V is TRBV11-2; a weak D match, TRBD1 (5 bases). The germline V and J ends were trimmed by 5 bases and 1 base, with 11 bases remaining between them. Germline CDR1 and CDR2: SGHAT and FQNNGV. CDR3 size: 14 residues. DNA of the CDR3: TGTGCCAGCAGCCCCGTTCAGGGGAACACTGAAGCTTTCTTT. This sequence encodes CASSPVQGNTEAFF. Looking up the rest from reference TRBV11-2 and TRBJ1-1 gives the full variable domain: EAGVAQSPRYKIIEKRQSVAFWCNPISGHATLYWYQQILGQGPKLLIQFQNNGVVDDSQLPKDRFSAERLKGVDSTLKIQPAKLEDSAVYLCASSPVQGNTEAFFGQGTRLTVV.

The chain combines TRBV11-3 with TRBJ2-5; 10 positions match TRBD1. Unmatched junction bases numbered 7, after V lost 5 bases and J lost 4 bases. Germline assignment: CDR1 SGHNT and CDR2 YENEEA. This CDR3 region has 15 residues. CDR3 amino acids: CASSPGQGFPETQYF. The CDR3, as DNA: TGTGCCAGCAGCCCGGGACAGGGGTTTCCAGAGACCCAGTACTTC.

This chain uses TRBV27 with TRBJ2-5; 8 bases align to TRBD1. The J call may be wrong; the DNA end is better matched by TRBJ2-7. The CDR3 covers 14 residues. Germline assignment: CDR1 MNHEY and CDR2 SMNVEV (reference sequence). The CDR3 DNA sequence: TGTGCCAGCAGTTTAGGCCAGGGGGCTTACGAGCAGTACTTC. The encoded protein is CASSLGQGAYEQYF.

This clone was counted between two and nine times. The chain recombines TRBV18 with TRBJ1-3, with a possible D match to TRBD1 (6 bases). The CDR3 is 13 residues long. Trimming took off 0 bases at V and 9 bases at J, with 9 bases between the two ends. CDR1 is KGHSH, CDR2 LQKENI, per germline. CDR3 protein: CASSPPGASTIYF. DNA of the CDR3: TGTGCCAGCTCACCACCGGGGGCGAGCACCATATATTTT.

V and J are TRBV5-1 and TRBJ2-3; 10 nucleotides match TRBD2. Trimming removed 4 bases from V and 4 bases from J; junction bases left unmatched: 9. The germline CDR1 and CDR2 sequences are SGHRS and YFSETQ. The CDR3 contains 16 residues. In DNA form, the CDR3 reads TGCGCCAGCAGCCCGGAAGCGGGGGGGCAGTCAGATACGCAGTATTTT. Its translation: CASSPEAGGQSDTQYF.

The chain has TRBV19 and TRBJ1-6; TRBD1 aligns across 7 bases. The CDR3 is 15 residues long. V lost 0 bases and J lost 10; bases outside the gene matches: 6. Germline CDR1 LNHDA, CDR2 SQIVND (reference sequence). The CDR3 here is CASSIDGTAGSPLHF. CDR3 in DNA: TGTGCCAGTAGTATAGACGGGACAGCGGGCTCACCCCTCCACTTT.

This rearrangement joins TRBV5-1 to TRBJ1-1, with TRBD1 as a possible D gene (5 bases). CDR3 length equals 14 residues. V was cut by 0 bases and J by 0 bases, with 6 bases left in between. Germline CDR1 reads SGHRS; CDR2 reads YFSETQ. The CDR3 region is CASSLGGMNTEAFF. The CDR3 coding sequence is TGCGCCAGCAGCTTGGGGGGCATGAACACTGAAGCTTTCTTT.

The chain recombines TRBV5-1 with TRBJ2-3; 8 nucleotides match TRBD1. The V and J ends lost 2 bases and 1 base, in that order; junction bases with no gene match: 6. Germline V lookup: CDR1 SGHRS, CDR2 YFSETQ. This CDR3 has 16 amino acids. The CDR3 DNA reads TGCGCCAGCAGCTTCAGGGGGCAGGACCGCACAGATACGCAGTATTTT. This sequence encodes CASSFRGQDRTDTQYF.

This clone was counted a single time. The V and J genes are TRBV5-1 and TRBJ2-2; 8 bases align to TRBD1. V shed 1 base and J 7 bases; nucleotides not matched to a gene: 6. This CDR3 contains 15 residues. Germline assignment: CDR1 SGHRS and CDR2 YFSETQ. The CDR3 DNA is TGCGCCAGCAGCTTGAACAGGGGGGCAATCGGGGAGCTGTTTTTT. Protein: CASSLNRGAIGELFF.

This clone was detected only a few times. The chain is built from TRBV2 and TRBJ2-3; perhaps TRBD1 as D (5 bases). The germline gives CDR1 SNHLY, CDR2 FYNNEI. This CDR3 has 12 amino acids. The V and J ends lost 6 bases and 5 bases respectively, with 9 bases between them. The CDR3 spells CASRERGDTQYF. CDR3 nucleotides: TGTGCCAGCAGGGAAAGGGGAGATACGCAGTATTTT.

This chain joins TRBV2 and TRBJ2-4; possible D gene TRBD2, 6 bases. V gave up 10 bases and J gave up 0 bases, with 10 bases separating them. The CDR3 totals 13 residues. Germline loops: CDR1 SNHLY, CDR2 FYNNEI. CDR3 DNA: TGTGCCACCGCGGGGCTAGCCAAAAACATTCAGTACTTC. Translating gives CATAGLAKNIQYF.

The genes are TRBV2 and TRBJ1-5; TRBD1 matches at 10 bases. The germline V gene encodes CDR1 SNHLY and CDR2 FYNNEI. J was trimmed by 4 bases and V by 4 bases; bases with no gene match: 7. The CDR3 contains 16 residues. CDR3 DNA sequence: TGTGCCAGCAGTGGAGGGACAGGGGCAATGAATCAGCCCCAGCATTTT. Encoded protein: CASSGGTGAMNQPQHF.

In DNA, the CDR3 is TGTGCCAGCAGTCGTACAAGGGGGGGCAGACACAATGAGCAGTTCTTC. Residues: CASSRTRGGRHNEQFF. The V gene is TRBV7-6, the J gene TRBJ2-1, with D perhaps TRBD2 (7 bases). Germline V CDR1 and CDR2: SGHVS, FNYEAQ. The ends were cut back, 6 bases at V and 5 bases at J, with 20 bases in the middle. There are 16 residues in the CDR3.

This clone has more than one count but fewer than ten. The genes are TRBV5-4 and TRBJ1-4; 9 nucleotides agree with TRBD1. CDR1 and CDR2 from the germline V gene are SGHNT and YYREEE (reference sequence). The CDR3 spans 14 residues. J lost 8 bases, V lost 4 bases, and 6 bases had no gene match. DNA of the CDR3: TGTGCCAGCAGCCAGGGACAGGGAAGGGAAAAACTGTTTTTT. Amino acid sequence: CASSQGQGREKLFF.

The V call is TRBV27, the J call TRBJ1-2; tentative D call: TRBD1 (6 bases). The CDR3 has 13 residues. Germline CDR1 is MNHEY and CDR2 is SMNVEV (reference sequence). Trimming took off 1 base at V and 6 bases at J, with 9 bases between the two ends. The CDR3: CASSLLGQHGYTF. The CDR3 nucleotides are TGTGCCAGCAGTTTATTGGGACAACATGGCTACACCTTC.

This clone was recorded only once. For the CDR3, the DNA is TGTGCCAGCACTCAGGGGGCCGGCGGAAACACCATATATTTT. Its translation: CASTQGAGGNTIYF. The chain links TRBV6-1 to TRBJ1-3; 8 bases align to TRBD1. Germline V CDR1 and CDR2: MNHNS, SASEGT. The CDR3 consists of 14 residues. With 7 bases clipped from V and 4 bases from J, the junction kept 6 bases outside the gene matches.

The chain joins TRBV7-9 to TRBJ1-2; TRBD1 matches 9 bases. This CDR3 spans 18 amino acids. J lost 5 bases, V lost 5 bases, and 18 bases had no gene match. The germline V gene has CDR1 SEHNR and CDR2 FQNEAQ (reference sequence). The CDR3 DNA reads as TGTGCCAGCAGCATTGCTCCGGGACAGGGTCTTGTTAGGTATGGCTACACCTTC. This encodes CASSIAPGQGLVRYGYTF.

This chain connects TRBV5-1 to TRBJ2-5, with 7 positions matching TRBD1. CDR3 length equals 14 residues. Germline assignment: CDR1 SGHRS and CDR2 YFSETQ. J lost 5 bases, V lost 1 base, and 5 bases had no gene match. The DNA for the CDR3 is TGCGCCAGCAGCTTGCAGGGGGTCCACGAGACCCAGTACTTC. Translation gives CASSLQGVHETQYF.

This clone showed up just once. The chain employs TRBV6-5 and TRBJ2-7; 9 bases agree with TRBD2. The V segment lost 6 bases and the J segment 3 bases; nucleotides outside the gene matches: 9. Germline CDR1 is MNHEY and CDR2 is SVGAGI. The CDR3 runs 15 residues. The CDR3 DNA follows: TGTGCCAGCAGACACACGCTAGCGGGGATCTACGAGCAGTACTTC. Residues: CASRHTLAGIYEQYF.

The chain is built from TRBV4-1 and TRBJ2-7; unclear D gene. This CDR3 contains 15 residues. Germline V gene sequence: CDR1 MGHRA, CDR2 YSYEKL. Trimming removed 6 bases from V and 2 bases from J, with 17 bases in between. The CDR3 sequence is CASSAMAAAPYEQYF. The DNA for the CDR3 is TGCGCCAGCAGTGCGATGGCGGCGGCTCCCTACGAGCAGTACTTC.

The chain is built from TRBV7-9 and TRBJ2-3; 14 bases match TRBD2. The CDR3 extends over 16 amino acids. Germline-derived CDR1 and CDR2 are SEHNR and FQNEAQ (reference sequence). V shed 4 bases, J shed 3 bases, and the junction held 3 bases outside the gene matches. CDR3 residues: CASSSRLAGGTDTQYF. The CDR3 DNA reads TGTGCCAGCAGCTCGAGACTAGCGGGGGGGACAGATACGCAGTATTTT. Full variable domain (remainder filled in from reference TRBV7-9 and TRBJ2-3): DTGVSQNPRHKITKRGQNVTFRCDPISEHNRLYWYRQTLGQGPEFLTYFQNEAQLEKSRLLSDRFSAERPKGSFSTLEIQRTEQGDSAMYLCASSSRLAGGTDTQYFGPGTRLTVL.